The 26 T cell receptor beta chains reported below all come from one sample, sequenced in a study of tumor-infiltrating lymphocytes in primary liver carcinoma. Unsorted whole blood yielded blood RNA, and germline DNA was extracted as well. Priming with a constant-region primer yielded TCR beta cDNA from around 0.45 ug total RNA. Libraries of TCR beta came from three nested multiplex PCR rounds with slightly modified ARM-PCR. Each of the first two PCR rounds ran roughly 10 cycles with TRBV1-TRBV30 forward and C-beta reverse primers. TCRdb re-called the multiplex PCR reads with MiXCR, one entry per CDR3 protein. The sample holds fewer than 350,000 distinct CDR3 sequences, over 55% seen once. Material for sequencing was peripheral blood. These receptors were taken from a man aged 40-55 years with primary liver carcinoma and hepatitis B virus infection.

This clonotype has a single count. Being one base from a much bigger clone, this may be a read error. J is TRBJ2-7 and V is TRBV6-5, with a possible D match to TRBD1 (6 bases). The germline V gene has CDR1 MNHEY and CDR2 SVGAGI. This CDR3 contains 16 residues. DNA of the CDR3: TGTGCCAGCAGGTCCCGGCACCAGGGGCCCTCCTACGTGCAGTACTTC. Its translation is CASRSRHQGPSYVQYF.

The V call is TRBV12-3 or TRBV12-4, the J call TRBJ1-2, with D tentatively TRBD1 (5 bases). The CDR3 consists of 14 residues. Trimming took off 5 bases at V and 7 bases at J, with 17 bases between the two ends. DNA for the CDR3: TGTGCCAGCAGTGAGGAGAACATGGGGGGTGGCTACACCTTC. Its protein is CASSEENMGGGYTF.

V and J are TRBV12-1 and TRBJ2-5; the table's D call, TRBD2, has no DNA check behind it. TRBV12-1 has pseudogene status. This CDR3 spans 17 amino acids. CDR3 sequence: CASGLGLASIFQETQYF. In nucleotides, the CDR3 is TGTGCCAGCGGCTTGGGACTAGCGAGTATTTTCCAAGAGACCCAGTACTTC.

The chain employs TRBV7-3 and TRBJ2-1; D possibly matches TRBD1 or TRBD2 (5 bases each). Germline-derived CDR1 and CDR2 are SGHTA and FQGTGA. The V end lost 5 bases, the J end lost 9 bases, and 23 bases lay between the germline ends. The CDR3 loop spans 16 amino acids. The CDR3 nucleotides read TGTGCCAGCAGCCCGAGGCCGATAATTGGTGGGGGTGAGCAGTTCTTC. It yields the protein CASSPRPIIGGGEQFF.

This clonotype was seen only a few times. The J gene is TRBJ2-3, the V gene TRBV5-1; D gene uncertain. V was shortened by 3 bases and J by 4 bases, with 12 bases between the two germline ends. This CDR3 has 14 residues. Germline CDR1 is SGHRS and CDR2 is YFSETQ. CDR3: CASSSLNPSDTQYF. In DNA, the CDR3 is TGCGCCAGCAGCTCCCTCAACCCGTCAGATACGCAGTATTTT.

Concerning this clonotype: Relative to the germline gene, one junction end is altered; a read error may explain this. The V and J genes are TRBV4-2 and TRBJ2-1; TRBD2 might be the D (5 bases). This CDR3 has 15 amino acids. CDR1 is LGHNA, CDR2 YNFKEQ, per germline. CDR3 residues: CVSSSSAGLYYEQFF. CDR3 nucleotides: TGTGTCAGCAGCTCCAGCGCGGGCCTTTACTATGAGCAGTTCTTC.

This clonotype was observed at least ten times. J is TRBJ2-7 and V is TRBV12-3 or TRBV12-4; 8 bases line up with TRBD2. V gave up 5 bases and J gave up 2 bases; unmatched junction bases: 8. This CDR3 has 15 amino acids. The CDR3 protein is CASSPETSEAYEQYF. CDR3 coding DNA: TGTGCCAGCAGTCCTGAGACTAGCGAAGCCTACGAGCAGTACTTC.

Notes on this clonotype: With a much larger clone just one base away, this may be a read error. The rearrangement links TRBV29-1 to TRBJ1-3; no definite D call. V was trimmed by 5 bases and J by 0 bases, leaving 11 bases between them. CDR3 length: 14 amino acids. Germline assignment: CDR1 SQVTM and CDR2 ANQGSEA. The CDR3 bases are TGCAGCGTTCTCATGCCGGGCTCTGGAAACACCATATATTTT. It yields the protein CSVLMPGSGNTIYF.

V and J are TRBV29-1 and TRBJ2-5; D remains ambiguous. V dropped 7 bases and J dropped 1 base, with 16 bases sitting between them. CDR3 length: 14 residues. The germline CDR1 and CDR2 sequences are SQVTM and ANQGSEA. This CDR3 reads CSGSGWYGQETQYF. In DNA form, the CDR3 reads TGCAGCGGATCCGGATGGTATGGCCAAGAGACCCAGTACTTC. Drawing the rest from reference TRBV29-1 and TRBJ2-5, the complete variable domain is SAVISQKPSRDICQRGTSLTIQCQVDSQVTMMFWYRQQPGQSLTLIATANQGSEATYESGFVIDKFPISRPNLTFSTLTVSNMSPEDSSIYLCSGSGWYGQETQYFGPGTRLLVL.

The chain combines TRBV6-1 with TRBJ2-1; 12 positions match TRBD2. V trimming: 0 bases; J trimming: 0 bases; junction bases outside the gene matches: 3. CDR1 MNHNS and CDR2 SASEGT come from the germline V gene. This CDR3 is built from 18 residues. CDR3 protein: CASSEAVTSGSSYNEQFF. As DNA, the CDR3 is TGTGCCAGCAGTGAAGCCGTGACTAGCGGGAGCTCCTACAATGAGCAGTTCTTC.

Notes on this clonotype: This is likely a read error, given that the CDR3 carries no conserved phenylalanine or tryptophan at its end. The chain joins TRBV29-1 to TRBJ1-1; no definite D call. This CDR3 region has 15 residues. Per the germline V gene, CDR1 is SQVTM and CDR2 is ANQGSEA. The CDR3 loop is CSIRAGWGMNTEAFL. The CDR3, as DNA: TGCAGCATTCGGGCGGGGTGGGGAATGAACACTGAGGCTTTCTTA.

This clonotype was detected only once. Compared with germline, one end of the junction differs, possibly owing to a read error. This chain uses TRBV15 with TRBJ2-4, with D perhaps assigned TRBD1 or TRBD2 (5 bases each). CDR1 is LNHNV and CDR2 is YYDKDF in the germline V gene (reference sequence). The CDR3 has 15 residues. The CDR3 coding sequence is TGTGCCACCAGGAGAGATCGGTCGAGGGGAAGCATTCAGTACTTC. Amino acid sequence: CATRRDRSRGSIQYF.

In regard to this clonotype: Possible read error: a much larger clone is one base away. A read error is likely, as this CDR3 ends without the conserved phenylalanine or tryptophan. J is TRBJ2-7 and V is TRBV4-2; 8 nucleotides match TRBD1. The V segment lost 1 base and the J segment 2 bases; nucleotides outside the gene matches: 4. Germline CDR1 and CDR2: LGHNA and YNFKEQ. The CDR3 consists of 15 residues. The CDR3 region is CASSQALGQAYEQYY. Here the CDR3 DNA reads TGTGCCAGCAGCCAAGCCCTGGGACAGGCCTACGAGCAGTACTAC.

The gene calls are TRBV6-1 and TRBJ2-5; 8 bases line up with TRBD1. This CDR3 comprises 11 residues. Per germline, CDR1 MNHNS and CDR2 SASEGT. The CDR3 protein is CVSRTGETQYF. The DNA for the CDR3 is TGTGTCAGTCGGACAGGGGAGACCCAGTACTTC.

This clonotype was counted a few times. This may be a read error: a much more frequent sequence differs by one nucleotide. The chain joins TRBV12-3 or TRBV12-4 to TRBJ2-2, with 9 bases lining up with TRBD1. V dropped 1 base and J dropped 9; count of bases not matched to a gene: 6. The CDR3 is made up of 15 amino acids. CDR3 amino acids: CASSLGTGDRRELFF. CDR3 sequence (DNA): TGTGCCAGCAGTTTAGGGACAGGGGACCGCCGGGAGCTGTTTTTT.

The rearrangement uses TRBV5-1 and TRBJ1-1; D perhaps matches TRBD1 (5 bases). Germline values: CDR1 SGHRS, CDR2 YFSETQ. The CDR3 contains 15 residues. Trimming removed 1 base from V and 5 bases from J, with 15 bases in between. The CDR3 spells CASSLQGGVVTEAFF. Here the CDR3 DNA reads TGCGCCAGCAGCTTGCAGGGTGGGGTAGTGACTGAAGCTTTCTTT. Together with reference TRBV5-1 and TRBJ1-1, the CDR3 gives the full variable domain: KAGVTQTPRYLIKTRGQQVTLSCSPISGHRSVSWYQQTPGQGLQFLFEYFSETQRNKGNFPGRFSGRQFSNSRSEMNVSTLELGDSALYLCASSLQGGVVTEAFFGQGTRLTVV.

The CDR3 protein is CASMHKEAFF. The CDR3 region has the DNA TGTGCCAGCATGCATAAGGAAGCTTTCTTT. The genes are TRBV28 and TRBJ1-1; no definite D call. Germline V lookup: CDR1 MDHEN, CDR2 SYDVKM. V lost 7 bases and J lost 8, with 8 bases in between. The CDR3 runs 10 residues.

The chain links TRBV6-2 or TRBV6-3 to TRBJ1-1; D is unresolved. The germline CDR1 and CDR2 sequences are MNHEY and SVGEGT. CDR3 size: 12 residues. The V end was cut by 6 bases, the J end by 7 bases, with 12 bases between. CDR3 nucleotide sequence: TGTGCCAGCAGGACTTCGACTCTTGAAGCTTTCTTT. This encodes CASRTSTLEAFF.

With respect to this clonotype: The junction and the germline gene differ at one end; a read error may be behind it. The rearrangement links TRBV4-1 to TRBJ2-1; D might be TRBD2 (6 bases). The CDR3 has 15 residues. Germline CDR1 and CDR2: MGHRA and YSYEKL. The CDR3 bases are TGCGCCGGCAGCCAACCGCGGGACTCCAACAATGAGCAGTTCTTC. Translation: CAGSQPRDSNNEQFF.

This clonotype was observed a few times. J is TRBJ2-7 and V is TRBV7-9, with D uncertain. Germline assignment: CDR1 SEHNR and CDR2 FQNEAQ (reference sequence). This CDR3 has 16 residues. Trimming took 5 bases from V and 4 from J, leaving 21 bases between them. CDR3 protein: CASSPAMGSGLYEQYF. DNA of the CDR3: TGTGCCAGCAGCCCCGCTATGGGATCTGGATTGTACGAGCAGTACTTC.

This clonotype has a count of ten or more. The rearrangement uses TRBV12-5 and TRBJ1-1; D is possibly TRBD1 (6 bases). Between the trimmed V and J ends, which lost 3 bases and 10 bases, there was a span of 9 bases. This CDR3 is built from 11 residues. The germline V gene has CDR1 LGHNT and CDR2 FRNRAP. Here the CDR3 reads CASGFGQRAFF. In DNA, the CDR3 is TGTGCTAGTGGTTTTGGACAGAGAGCTTTCTTT.

Many counts were recorded for this clonotype. This chain joins TRBV11-1 and TRBJ1-2; TRBD1 matches 8 bases. V trimming: 5 bases; J trimming: 4 bases; junction bases outside the gene matches: 6. The CDR3 covers 14 residues. Per the germline V gene, CDR1 is SGHAT and CDR2 is FQDESV (reference sequence). As DNA, the CDR3 is TGTGCCAGCAGCCAGGACAGGGTGGGCTATGGCTACACCTTC. Its protein product is CASSQDRVGYGYTF.

This clonotype was seen only a few times. The DNA for the CDR3 is TGTGCCGGGACTAGCGGGAGCTACGAGCAGTACTTC. It translates to CAGTSGSYEQYF. The rearrangement uses TRBV30 and TRBJ2-7; 14 bases are shared with TRBD2. Germline CDR1 GTSNPN, CDR2 SVGIG (reference sequence). V trimming: 8 bases; J trimming: 3 bases; junction bases outside the gene matches: 0. The CDR3 extends over 12 amino acids.

This clonotype was picked up one time. Since a much larger clone is just one base distant, this may be a read error. The rearrangement joins TRBV6-5 to TRBJ2-5; 11 bases are a match to TRBD2. CDR1 MNHEY and CDR2 SVGAGI come from the germline V gene. V lost 7 bases, J lost 4 bases, and 20 bases stayed unmatched. The CDR3 runs to 19 residues. Written as DNA, the CDR3 is TGTGCCAGCACACGGACGGGGTTGGTAGCGGGAGGGCTGTCAGAGACCCAGTACTTC. Protein sequence: CASTRTGLVAGGLSETQYF.

This clonotype was seen a single time. This sequence may be a read error, since a much larger clone differs from it by one base. J is TRBJ1-1 and V is TRBV29-1, with D unresolved. This CDR3 comprises 14 residues. V gave up 5 bases and J gave up 7 bases, with 20 bases separating them. The V gene's germline CDR1 is SQVTM and CDR2 ANQGSEA. The CDR3 protein is CSVLLLQWRSEAFF. CDR3 sequence (DNA): TGCAGCGTTCTACTCCTCCAGTGGAGGAGTGAAGCTTTCTTT.

As concerns this clonotype: The conserved phenylalanine or tryptophan normally closing the CDR3 is absent here, so this likely arose from a read error. The chain has TRBV5-6 and TRBJ2-7; possible D gene TRBD1, 6 bases. From germline, CDR1 is SGHDT and CDR2 YYEEEE. The length of the CDR3 is 12 residues. CDR3 sequence reads: CGSNSGTYEQYL. The CDR3 DNA follows: TGTGGCAGCAACTCGGGGACATACGAGCAGTACTTA.